The 15 T cell receptor beta chains below all came from one sample that was sequenced in a study of blood T cell repertoires in COVID-19. TCRdb's table, derived via immunoSEQ multiplex PCR, lists solely in-frame clones and lacks some. The repertoire holds about 170,000 clones, around 83% seen once, with 3.5% to 4% in the top ten. The sequencing input was PBMCs or T cells enriched from blood (not recorded which). These receptors were taken from a woman aged 45-60 years in a cohort exposed to, infected with or recovered from COVID-19 (not recorded which).

This chain links TRBV5-1 with TRBJ2-1; 11 nucleotides match TRBD2. The CDR3 covers 16 residues. Germline V CDR1 and CDR2: SGHRS, YFSETQ. After removal of 0 bases from V and 4 bases from J, the junction contained 3 bases not matched to a gene. As DNA, the CDR3 is TGCGCCAGCAGCTTGGTATTAGCGGGAGGGTACAATGAGCAGTTCTTC. Translated, it gives CASSLVLAGGYNEQFF.

The CDR3 nucleotides read TGTGCCAGCAGCGCGGACAGGTCGCAGTTCTTC. Encoded protein: CASSADRSQFF. The gene calls are TRBV11-1 and TRBJ2-1, with 7 bases aligning to TRBD1. Germline CDR1 and CDR2: SGHAT and FQDESV (reference sequence). Losses at the gene ends were 5 bases for V and 12 bases for J; bases not matched to a gene: 4. The CDR3 sequence is 11 residues long.

This clone was seen a few times. The CDR3 region has the DNA TGTGCCAGCAGTTCCGATACCCCTCGTAACAGAGAAGAGACCCAGTACTTC. It yields the protein CASSSDTPRNREETQYF. The chain uses TRBV28 and TRBJ2-5, with D unclear. Trimming cost V 4 bases and J 3 bases, with 21 bases left between them. This CDR3 contains 17 residues. Germline V gene data show CDR1 as MDHEN and CDR2 as SYDVKM.

This CDR3 reads CASSQSRGQLMETQYF. The CDR3 DNA follows: TGTGCCAGCAGCCAATCCCGGGGACAGTTGATGGAGACCCAGTACTTC. The gene calls are TRBV14 and TRBJ2-5, with TRBD1 matching 7 bases. The V and J ends lost 2 bases and 5 bases, in that order; junction bases with no gene match: 11. This CDR3 is 16 amino acids long. CDR1 is SGHDN, CDR2 FVKESK, per germline.

CDR3 sequence: CASSEVTTGEQFF. The CDR3 bases are TGCGCCAGCAGTGAGGTGACTACGGGTGAGCAGTTCTTC. The V call is TRBV10-1, the J call TRBJ2-1; tentative D call: TRBD2 (5 bases). The CDR3 length is 13 residues. Germline-derived CDR1 and CDR2 are WNHNN and SYGVQD (reference sequence). Trimming pared 2 bases from V and 9 bases from J, leaving 11 bases between.

This chain links TRBV6-5 with TRBJ2-7; tentatively, D is TRBD1 (6 bases). The CDR3 has 13 amino acids. Germline V gene data show CDR1 as MNHEY and CDR2 as SVGAGI. Deletions cut 6 bases from V and 3 bases from J, with 12 bases between. The CDR3 sequence: CASSPEDSYEQYF. CDR3 nucleotides: TGTGCCAGCAGCCCCGAGGACAGCTACGAGCAGTACTTC.

The CDR3 DNA follows: TGCGCCAGCAGCTCGACTAGCGGAACCTACAATGAGCAGTTCTTC. It translates to CASSSTSGTYNEQFF. The chain employs TRBV5-1 and TRBJ2-1; TRBD2 matches at 9 bases. This CDR3 has 15 amino acids. Germline V CDR1 and CDR2: SGHRS, YFSETQ. The ends lost 3 bases at V and 2 bases at J; junction bases unmatched: 3.

The V call is TRBV11-3, the J call TRBJ2-1, with a weak D call TRBD1 (6 bases). V was trimmed by 1 base and J by 8 bases, leaving 18 bases between them. The length of the CDR3 is 16 residues. Germline V lookup: CDR1 SGHNT, CDR2 YENEEA. CDR3 coding DNA: TGTGCCAGCAGCTTAGGGGGGCCCGGGTATAGGGATGAGCAGTTCTTC. This translates into CASSLGGPGYRDEQFF.

V gene TRBV30 combines with J gene TRBJ1-6; 8 bases line up with TRBD1. V was pared by 1 base and J by 8 bases, with 4 bases of the junction left unmatched. Germline lookup yields CDR1 GTSNPN and CDR2 SVGIG (reference sequence). The CDR3 runs 14 residues. The CDR3 coding sequence is TGTGCCTGGAGTGACGGACAGGGAGATTCACCCCTCCACTTT. As protein: CAWSDGQGDSPLHF.

This chain connects TRBV19 to TRBJ1-2; perhaps TRBD1 as D (5 bases). V dropped 6 bases and J dropped 8 bases, with 16 bases sitting between them. This CDR3 is 13 amino acids long. CDR1 is LNHDA, CDR2 SQIVND, per germline (reference sequence). The CDR3 loop is CASRPGGGKGYTF. The CDR3 bases are TGTGCCAGTAGACCGGGCGGGGGAAAAGGCTACACCTTC.

The chain combines TRBV5-1 with TRBJ1-6; D uncertain. V lost 0 bases, J lost 7 bases, and 14 bases lay in between. CDR3 length equals 16 residues. Germline V CDR1 and CDR2: SGHRS, YFSETQ. CDR3 in amino acids: CASSLDGIEGNSPLHF. The CDR3 DNA reads as TGCGCCAGCAGCTTGGACGGGATTGAGGGAAATTCACCCCTCCACTTT.

V is TRBV19 and J is TRBJ2-4; 9 nucleotides match TRBD1. Germline lookup yields CDR1 LNHDA and CDR2 SQIVND (reference sequence). This CDR3 region has 14 residues. The V gene end was trimmed by 7 bases and the J gene end by 5 bases; junction bases not matched to a gene: 6. The CDR3 DNA reads as TGTGCCAGTAAAGGAGGGGACAGGGAAAACATTCAGTACTTC. Translation gives CASKGGDRENIQYF.

The table lists this clone with a count of one. V and J are TRBV24-1 and TRBJ2-3, with 10 bases that match TRBD2. The germline V gene encodes CDR1 KGHDR and CDR2 SFDVKD. The CDR3 extends over 14 amino acids. J lost 4 bases, V lost 4 bases, and 1 base had no gene match. CDR3 DNA: TGTGCCACCAGTGAAAGCGGGGGGGCAGATACGCAGTATTTT. Its translation: CATSESGGADTQYF.

The rearrangement links TRBV30 to TRBJ2-2; 13 bases map to TRBD2. Germline CDR1 is GTSNPN and CDR2 is SVGIG (reference sequence). The CDR3 sequence is 18 residues long. The junction had 12 bases not matched to a gene; V was cut back by 4 bases and J by 4 bases. The CDR3 bases are TGTGCCTGGAAGTCTGTGACTAGCGGGGGGCGGGGCACCGGGGAGCTGTTTTTT. It encodes CAWKSVTSGGRGTGELFF.

The chain links TRBV7-9 to TRBJ2-1; D may be TRBD1 (6 bases). Germline assignment: CDR1 SEHNR and CDR2 FQNEAQ (reference sequence). The CDR3 is 16 residues long. V lost 0 bases and J lost 2, with 11 bases in between. CDR3 bases: TGTGCCAGCAGCTTAGCTGGTCAGGGGACCTACAATGAGCAGTTCTTC. Translating gives CASSLAGQGTYNEQFF.